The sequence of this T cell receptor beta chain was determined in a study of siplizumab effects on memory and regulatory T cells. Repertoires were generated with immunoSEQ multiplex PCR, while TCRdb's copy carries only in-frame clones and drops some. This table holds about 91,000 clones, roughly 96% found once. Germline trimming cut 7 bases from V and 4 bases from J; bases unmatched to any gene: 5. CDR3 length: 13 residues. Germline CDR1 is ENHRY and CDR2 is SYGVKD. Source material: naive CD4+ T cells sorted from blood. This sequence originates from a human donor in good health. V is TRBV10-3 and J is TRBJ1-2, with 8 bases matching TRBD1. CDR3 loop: CAINPGGAYGYTF. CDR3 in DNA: TGTGCCATCAACCCAGGGGGCGCCTATGGCTACACCTTC.